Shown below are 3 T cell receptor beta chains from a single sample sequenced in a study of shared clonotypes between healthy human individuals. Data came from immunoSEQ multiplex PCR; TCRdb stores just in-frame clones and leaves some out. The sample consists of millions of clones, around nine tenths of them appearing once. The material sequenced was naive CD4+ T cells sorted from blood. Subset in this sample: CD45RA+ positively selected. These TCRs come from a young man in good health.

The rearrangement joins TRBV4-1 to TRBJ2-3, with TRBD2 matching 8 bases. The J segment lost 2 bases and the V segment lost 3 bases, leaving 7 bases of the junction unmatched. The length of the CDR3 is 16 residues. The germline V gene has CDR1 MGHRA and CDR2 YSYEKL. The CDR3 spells CASSQSSGGLTDTQYF. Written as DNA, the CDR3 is TGCGCCAGCAGCCAGTCCAGCGGGGGTCTCACAGATACGCAGTATTTT.

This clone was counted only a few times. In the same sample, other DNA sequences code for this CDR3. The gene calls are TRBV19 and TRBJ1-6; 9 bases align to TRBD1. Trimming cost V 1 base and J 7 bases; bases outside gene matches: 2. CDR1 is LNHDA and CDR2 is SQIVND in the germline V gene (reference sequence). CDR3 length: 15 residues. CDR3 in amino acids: CASSIGTGGNSPLHF. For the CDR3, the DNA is TGTGCCAGTAGTATAGGCACAGGGGGCAATTCACCCCTCCACTTT.

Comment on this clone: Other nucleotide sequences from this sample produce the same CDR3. CDR3 in DNA: TGTGCCAGCAGCGTAGCCAGCGGGGGGTACAATGAGCAGTTCTTC. Its protein is CASSVASGGYNEQFF. This chain connects TRBV9 to TRBJ2-1, with 9 bases that match TRBD2. The germline V gene has CDR1 SGDLS and CDR2 YYNGEE. Losses at the gene ends were 0 bases for V and 4 bases for J; bases not matched to a gene: 2. The CDR3 length is 15 residues.